This record concerns one TCR beta chain sequence. These data come from a study of T cell repertoires in cytomegalovirus infection. The germline V gene encodes CDR1 MDHEN and CDR2 SYDVKM. The ends lost 7 bases at V and 2 bases at J; junction bases unmatched: 1. The CDR3 covers 13 residues. One entry per CDR3 protein, called by TCRdb with MiXCR from the reads. Of 290,000 or so distinct CDR3 sequences in the sample, 25% were seen once. The V call is TRBV28, the J call TRBJ1-3; 8 nucleotides agree with TRBD1. This TCR was recovered from a human donor in good health (CMV status not recorded). Some clones in this sample may be carry-over from other donors' samples. Sample: PBMCs. CDR3 protein: CASKQGAGNTIYF. CDR3 DNA sequence: TGTGCCAGCAAACAGGGGGCTGGAAACACCATATATTTT.